The source of this T cell receptor (beta chain) is a study of shared clonotypes between healthy human individuals. An even split of each subset's genomic DNA across several immunoSEQ plates was performed. The table came from immunoSEQ multiplex PCR; TCRdb's copy has only in-frame clones and leaves some out. The sample carries about 2.3 million clones, under 95% recorded once. Study-wide results and limits: It was the non-shared clonotypes that had lower generation probabilities than clonotypes shared by all four donors. Naive CD4 clonotypes were shared across several donors at about 5%.

Germline V gives CDR1 MDHEN, CDR2 SYDVKM. The length of the CDR3 is 13 residues. Subsets obtained from CD4+ cells comprised CD45RA+ naive and CD45RA-negative memory cells. A word on this clone: Its antigen is unknown.

The gene calls are TRBV28 and TRBJ2-5, with 8 bases aligning to TRBD1. The end of the DNA fits TRBJ2-7 better, so the J call may be wrong. This sequence originates from a man aged 18-30 years in good health. Some clones in this sample may be carry-over from other donors' samples. The sample comprised naive CD4+ T cells from PBMCs. Subset reported: CD45RA+ positively selected. CDR3 nucleotide sequence: TGTGCCAGCAGGTTGACAGGGGTCGGCGAGCAGTACTTC. Translated, it gives CASRLTGVGEQYF.